This T cell receptor beta chain was observed in a study of OX40 agonist ivuxolimab in advanced cancers. Study findings and constraints: On average, CD8+ T cells had more expanded clones than CD4+. Partial responders at 0.1-3.0 mg/kg had among the lowest clonal expansion.

Drawing of blood for sampling happened at baseline, at cycle 4 day 1, and at cycle 7 day 1. Produced via immunoSEQ multiplex PCR; TCRdb's table is partial and in-frame only. The profile shows 55,000 to 60,000 clones, over 85% of them singletons. On this clone itself: Its specificity is unknown.

Germline CDR1 reads SQVTM; CDR2 reads ANQGSEA. V lost 6 bases and J lost 7; bases outside the gene matches: 13. The CDR3 is made up of 15 amino acids. The source is an adult with an advanced solid tumor such as melanoma, head and neck, liver or kidney cancer. This chain links TRBV29-1 with TRBJ2-1, with TRBD1 identical over 9 bases. The sequencing used CD4+ or CD8+ T cells sorted from blood, collected in a trial of the OX40 agonist ivuxolimab. CDR3 sequence (DNA): TGCAGCGTGAGGGGGTGGGACAGGGACCTTAATGAGCAGTTCTTC. Translated: CSVRGWDRDLNEQFF.